This TCR beta chain emerged from a study of identical twins. Overall study findings and caveats: For monozygotic twins, models underestimated out-of-frame TCR alpha sharing. Twins showed weaker excess sharing in their beta out-of-frame sequences.

Germline V gene sequence: CDR1 SEHNR, CDR2 FQNEAQ (reference sequence). The CDR3 totals 14 residues. V gave up 5 bases and J gave up 2 bases, with 11 bases separating them. In regard to this clonotype: What it binds is not known.

TCRdb passed the 5' RACE reads through MiXCR, listing each CDR3 protein once. In the table there are some 760,000 distinct CDR3 sequences, roughly 18% of which are singletons. These data also featured in a second study, about T cells expressing NK-cell markers.

The sequence came from a woman aged 18 to 35 in good health. V and J are TRBV7-9 and TRBJ2-3; tentative D call: TRBD2 (5 bases). Sequenced: PBMCs. In DNA form, the CDR3 reads TGTGCCAGCAGCCCGGACTCGATCACAGATACGCAGTATTTT. Amino acids: CASSPDSITDTQYF.